The rows below give T cell receptor beta chains drawn from one sample of a study of blood T cell repertoires in COVID-19. Using immunoSEQ multiplex PCR, the repertoire was profiled, and TCRdb retains in-frame clones only, with some absent. The sample yields 150,000 to 200,000 clones, about 81% seen once. What was sequenced was peripheral blood. These receptors all stem from a human donor in a cohort sampled during active COVID-19. Each CDR3 is given with its conserved first and last residue. A D gene is named only where the DNA matches it firmly. Size is omitted from some rows. Given values are once, few, many or a class for expanded clones.

size: -
J: TRBJ2-3
V: TRBV4-1
D: -
DNA: TGCGCCAGCAGCCAAGATCCAGGCCGTAGGTCGGATACGCAGTATTTT
CDR3: CASSQDPGRRSDTQYF

size: -
J: TRBJ1-2
V: TRBV20-1
D: -
DNA: TGCAGTGCTACGGGGTTGGGCGGCTACACCTTC
CDR3: CSATGLGGYTF

size: few
J: TRBJ1-2
V: TRBV6-5
D: -
DNA: TGTGCCAGCAGACCCGCGGGTCCATTTCTTGGCTACACCTTC
CDR3: CASRPAGPFLGYTF

size: few
J: TRBJ1-1
V: TRBV6-6
D: TRBD1
DNA: TGTGCCACCAAATTGGGACAGGGGGAGGGGGGCACTGAAGCTTTCTTT
CDR3: CATKLGQGEGGTEAFF

size: -
J: TRBJ1-2
V: TRBV5-4
D: -
DNA: TGTGCCAGCAGCTACGACGGGCCAGGGGGCTACACCTTC
CDR3: CASSYDGPGGYTF

size: -
J: TRBJ2-2
V: TRBV28
D: TRBD1
DNA: TGTGCCAGCAGTCCGAGGGACAGGGTCCCCGGGGAGCTGTTTTTT
CDR3: CASSPRDRVPGELFF

size: -
J: TRBJ2-7
V: TRBV29-1
D: TRBD1
DNA: TGCAGCGGAAGGACAGGGAACTCCTACGAGCAGTACTTC
CDR3: CSGRTGNSYEQYF

size: -
J: TRBJ2-3
V: TRBV5-1
D: TRBD2
DNA: TGCGCCAGCAGCTTGGTCCCAGCGGGACCCACAGATACGCAGTATTTT
CDR3: CASSLVPAGPTDTQYF

size: -
J: TRBJ1-2
V: TRBV19
D: -
DNA: TGTGCCAGTAGTCCAAGGGGACAAGGCTATGGCTACACCTTC
CDR3: CASSPRGQGYGYTF

size: -
J: TRBJ2-1
V: TRBV7-2
D: TRBD2
DNA: TGTGCCAGCAGCCCTCCGGGACTAGCGGGTCTGAATGAGCAGTTCTTC
CDR3: CASSPPGLAGLNEQFF

size: -
J: TRBJ2-7
V: TRBV5-8
D: TRBD2
DNA: TGTGCCAGCAGCTCCAAGAGGGGGCGGGAGGGCCGGTACGAGCAGTACTTC
CDR3: CASSSKRGREGRYEQYF

size: -
J: TRBJ2-2
V: TRBV10-3
D: -
DNA: TGTGCCACCAGCTCCTTGGGGGGAGATACCGGGGAGCTGTTTTTT
CDR3: CATSSLGGDTGELFF

size: many
J: TRBJ1-1
V: TRBV3-1/TRBV3-2
D: -
DNA: TGTGCCAGCAGCCAACAAGTAGACAGTATGAACACTGAAGCTTTCTTT
CDR3: CASSQQVDSMNTEAFF

size: -
J: TRBJ2-7
V: TRBV29-1
D: -
DNA: TGCAGCGTTGGTACAGCTTACGAGCAGTACTTC
CDR3: CSVGTAYEQYF

size: -
J: TRBJ2-7
V: TRBV30
D: -
DNA: TGTGCCTGGAGTCGCGACAATCAGGACTACGAGCAGTACTTC
CDR3: CAWSRDNQDYEQYF

size: -
J: TRBJ2-5
V: TRBV7-9
D: -
DNA: TGTGCCAGCAGCACTATCCGCGATCGGGAGACCCAGTACTTC
CDR3: CASSTIRDRETQYF

size: -
J: TRBJ2-3
V: TRBV12-3/TRBV12-4
D: -
DNA: TGTGCCAGCAGCCGGGGTACAGATACGCAGTATTTT
CDR3: CASSRGTDTQYF

size: few
J: TRBJ2-3
V: TRBV19
D: -
DNA: TGTGCCAGTACCGTAGCGGCGGGACGCACAGATACGCAGTATTTT
CDR3: CASTVAAGRTDTQYF

size: -
J: TRBJ2-2
V: TRBV4-3
D: TRBD1
DNA: TGCGCCAGCAGCCAAGAACAGGGGCAGGACGGGGAGCTGTTTTTT
CDR3: CASSQEQGQDGELFF

size: -
J: TRBJ1-2
V: TRBV11-2
D: -
DNA: TGTGCCAGCAGCTTAGAGCCAGGGTATGTCGCCTACACCTTC
CDR3: CASSLEPGYVAYTF

size: -
J: TRBJ1-5
V: TRBV5-6
D: TRBD1
DNA: TGTGCCAGCAGCTTGGCACAGGGGTATGATCAGCCCCAGCATTTT
CDR3: CASSLAQGYDQPQHF

size: -
J: TRBJ1-1
V: TRBV5-6
D: -
DNA: TGTGCCAGCAGCTTGGCCGCAGGGATCACTGAAGCTTTCTTT
CDR3: CASSLAAGITEAFF

size: once
J: TRBJ2-1
V: TRBV5-6
D: TRBD1
DNA: TGTGCCAGCACCCCCCCCTCCGGACAGGACTTACAGTTCTTC
CDR3: CASTPPSGQDLQFF

size: -
J: TRBJ1-2
V: TRBV20-1
D: -
DNA: TGCAGTGCTAGTTTACAGGGTTCCTATGGCTACACCTTC
CDR3: CSASLQGSYGYTF

size: -
J: TRBJ2-1
V: TRBV5-1
D: -
DNA: TGCGCCAGCAGCTTTAAAAACACCGACAATGAGCAGTTCTTC
CDR3: CASSFKNTDNEQFF

size: -
J: TRBJ2-1
V: TRBV21-1
D: -
DNA: TGTGCCAGCAGCAGGGTCAGGGCTAGCGGCGGATCCTACAATGAGCAGTTCTTC
CDR3: CASSRVRASGGSYNEQFF

size: -
J: TRBJ2-6
V: TRBV5-4
D: -
DNA: TGTGCCAGCAGCTTCCCCAGTCCTGGTCTTGGGGCCAACGTCCTGACTTTC
CDR3: CASSFPSPGLGANVLTF

size: -
J: TRBJ2-1
V: TRBV18
D: TRBD1
DNA: TGTGCCAGCTCACTGGGACAGGGAGGAAATGAGCAGTTCTTC
CDR3: CASSLGQGGNEQFF

size: -
J: TRBJ2-2
V: TRBV18
D: TRBD1
DNA: TGTGCCAGCTCACCACGGGGACAGGTCTTGAACACCGGGGAGCTGTTTTTT
CDR3: CASSPRGQVLNTGELFF

size: -
J: TRBJ1-1
V: TRBV7-3
D: -
DNA: TGTGCCAGCGCAACACAGGGAGACACTGAAGCTTTCTTT
CDR3: CASATQGDTEAFF

size: -
J: TRBJ2-3
V: TRBV4-3
D: TRBD2
DNA: TGCGCCAGCAGCCGCGGACTAGCGGGGGCCACAGATACGCAGTATTTT
CDR3: CASSRGLAGATDTQYF

size: few
J: TRBJ2-5
V: TRBV9
D: TRBD2
DNA: TGTGCCAGCAGCGTGGATGGGACTAGCGGGAGATGGGGAGAGACCCAGTACTTC
CDR3: CASSVDGTSGRWGETQYF

size: -
J: TRBJ1-1
V: TRBV7-2
D: -
DNA: TGTGCCAGCAGCTTATCGAGGCAGAACACTGAAGCTTTCTTT
CDR3: CASSLSRQNTEAFF

size: -
J: TRBJ1-2
V: TRBV29-1
D: -
DNA: TGCAGCGTGGGGGGACGGAGTAACTATGGCTACACCTTC
CDR3: CSVGGRSNYGYTF

size: -
J: TRBJ2-2
V: TRBV30
D: TRBD2
DNA: TGTGCCTGGAGGTGGGAGGGGAACACCGGGGAGCTGTTTTTT
CDR3: CAWRWEGNTGELFF

size: few
J: TRBJ2-5
V: TRBV7-9
D: TRBD1
DNA: TGTGCCAGCAGCTCTGACAGGGACCAAGAGACCCAGTACTTC
CDR3: CASSSDRDQETQYF

size: -
J: TRBJ2-3
V: TRBV6-5
D: TRBD2
DNA: TGTGCCAGCACCACTAGCGGGAGCGGAGATACGCAGTATTTT
CDR3: CASTTSGSGDTQYF

size: -
J: TRBJ2-3
V: TRBV6-2/TRBV6-3
D: -
DNA: TGTGCCAGCAGTTACCCTCACAATTCACCAGATACGCAGTATTTT
CDR3: CASSYPHNSPDTQYF

size: -
J: TRBJ2-7
V: TRBV12-3/TRBV12-4
D: TRBD2
DNA: TGTGCCAGCAGACTAGCGCCTACCTACGAGCAGTACTTC
CDR3: CASRLAPTYEQYF

size: -
J: TRBJ2-3
V: TRBV14
D: TRBD2
DNA: TGTGCCAGCAGCCCATCTCGACTAGCCAGTGATACGCAGTATTTT
CDR3: CASSPSRLASDTQYF

size: -
J: TRBJ2-1
V: TRBV4-3
D: TRBD2
DNA: TGCGCCAGCAGCCAAAGGGAGGGTTCTAGCTCCTACAATGAGCAGTTCTTC
CDR3: CASSQREGSSSYNEQFF

size: -
J: TRBJ2-7
V: TRBV14
D: -
DNA: TGTGCCAGCAGCCAAGTGGCGGGGAGAGACGAGCAGTACTTC
CDR3: CASSQVAGRDEQYF

size: few
J: TRBJ1-3
V: TRBV6-6
D: -
DNA: TGTGCCAGCAGTTACCGACAGACCTCTGGAAACACCATATATTTT
CDR3: CASSYRQTSGNTIYF

size: -
J: TRBJ2-5
V: TRBV5-4
D: -
DNA: TGTGCCAGCAGCTTACCTAGCCCAGAGACCCAGTACTTC
CDR3: CASSLPSPETQYF

size: few
J: TRBJ1-1
V: TRBV20-1
D: -
DNA: TGCAGTGCTAGTAAGTCAGGGGCGCCTTTCTTT
CDR3: CSASKSGAPFF

size: -
J: TRBJ2-3
V: TRBV19
D: -
DNA: TGTGCCAGTAGCCGGGGGACCCCGATTGCCGAGGGGGATACGCAGTATTTT
CDR3: CASSRGTPIAEGDTQYF

size: -
J: TRBJ2-1
V: TRBV25-1
D: -
DNA: TGTGCCAGCAGTACATACAGGGATCATGAGCAGTTCTTC
CDR3: CASSTYRDHEQFF

size: -
J: TRBJ2-5
V: TRBV28
D: -
DNA: TGTGCCAGCAGTTTACTCGTACAGGGCCTGGGAGAGACCCAGTACTTC
CDR3: CASSLLVQGLGETQYF

size: once
J: TRBJ2-1
V: TRBV30
D: TRBD2
DNA: TGTGCCTGGAGTGTACTAGCGGCCGGCAATGAGCAGTTCTTC
CDR3: CAWSVLAAGNEQFF

size: -
J: TRBJ2-7
V: TRBV6-2/TRBV6-3
D: -
DNA: TGTGCCAGCAGTTACAACGCGGGACAGCTCTACGAGCAGTACTTC
CDR3: CASSYNAGQLYEQYF

size: -
J: TRBJ2-3
V: TRBV28
D: -
DNA: TGTGCCAGCAGTTTCTCTAGAGGAGGCACAGATACGCAGTATTTT
CDR3: CASSFSRGGTDTQYF

size: -
J: TRBJ2-5
V: TRBV10-3
D: TRBD1
DNA: TGTGCCATCAAGAAACAGGGGCGTGAGGAGACCCAGTACTTC
CDR3: CAIKKQGREETQYF

size: few
J: TRBJ1-5
V: TRBV7-2
D: TRBD1
DNA: TGTGCCAGCAGCTTACGTACAGGGGGCTTGGAGCCCCAGCATTTT
CDR3: CASSLRTGGLEPQHF

size: once
J: TRBJ2-2
V: TRBV9
D: TRBD2
DNA: TGTGCCAGCAGCCCAAGGACTAGCGGGGTCGCCGGGGAGCTGTTTTTT
CDR3: CASSPRTSGVAGELFF

size: -
J: TRBJ2-5
V: TRBV29-1
D: -
DNA: TGCAGCCCCAGGGTGGGGGAGACCCAGTACTTC
CDR3: CSPRVGETQYF

size: -
J: TRBJ2-5
V: TRBV5-4
D: TRBD1
DNA: TGTGCCAGCAGCTGGGGGGACAGGGGTACAGAGACCCAGTACTTC
CDR3: CASSWGDRGTETQYF

size: -
J: TRBJ1-1
V: TRBV11-3
D: -
DNA: TGTGCCAGCAGCTTAGGACAGCTCACTGAAGCTTTCTTT
CDR3: CASSLGQLTEAFF

size: few
J: TRBJ1-5
V: TRBV12-3/TRBV12-4
D: -
DNA: TGTGCCAGCAGTTTAAACGCCGGTCAGCCCCAGCATTTT
CDR3: CASSLNAGQPQHF

size: -
J: TRBJ2-2
V: TRBV19
D: -
DNA: TGTGCCAGTAAGGAAGGGGCCGCCGGGGAGCTGTTTTTT
CDR3: CASKEGAAGELFF

size: -
J: TRBJ1-1
V: TRBV7-9
D: TRBD1
DNA: TGTGCCAGCAGCTCCACCGGGACAGGGGACTCTCGATGGGTCACTGAAGCTTTCTTT
CDR3: CASSSTGTGDSRWVTEAFF